The sample holds one count of the clone carrying this TCR beta chain. These data originate in a study of blood T cells in healthy people across ages. Overall study context: About one barcoded beta molecule per two T cells was captured by template switching.

The CDR3 runs to 12 residues. The germline V gene has CDR1 SGHRS and CDR2 YFSETQ. V gave up 5 bases and J gave up 5 bases, with 8 bases separating them. For the second PCR, which ran for about 7 to 11 cycles, a sample-barcoded 5' primer and a J-beta primer mix were used. TCRdb reprocessed the 5' RACE reads via MiXCR and lists one record per CDR3 protein. Of hundreds of thousands of distinct CDR3 sequences detected, approximately 53% appear once; the ten largest clones hold 25% to 30%. The sample taken for sequencing was blood. This clonotype was sampled from a man aged 40-49 years in good health. This chain connects TRBV5-1 to TRBJ2-1; D not certain. CDR3 sequence reads: CASRPLNNEQFF. CDR3 nucleotides: TGCGCCAGCAGGCCATTGAACAATGAGCAGTTCTTC.